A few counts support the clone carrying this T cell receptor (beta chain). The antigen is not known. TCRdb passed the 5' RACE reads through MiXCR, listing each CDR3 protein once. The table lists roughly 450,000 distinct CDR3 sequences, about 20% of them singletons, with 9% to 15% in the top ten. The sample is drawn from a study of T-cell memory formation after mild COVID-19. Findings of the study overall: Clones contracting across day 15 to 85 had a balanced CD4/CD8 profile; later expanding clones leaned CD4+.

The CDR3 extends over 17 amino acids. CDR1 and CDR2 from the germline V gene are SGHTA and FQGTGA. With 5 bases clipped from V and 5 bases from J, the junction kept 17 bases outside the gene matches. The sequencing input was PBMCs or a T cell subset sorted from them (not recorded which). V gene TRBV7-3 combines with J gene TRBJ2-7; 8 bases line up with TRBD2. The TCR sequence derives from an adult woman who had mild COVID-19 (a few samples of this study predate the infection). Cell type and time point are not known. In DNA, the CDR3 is TGTGCCAGCAGCCACGGCACACTAGCGGCCTTTCGGGACGAGCAGTACTTC. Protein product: CASSHGTLAAFRDEQYF.